This T cell receptor beta chain was identified during a study of regulatory T cells in long-lasting Graves disease. About the research overall: Patients with persistent Graves' disease had over 5 years of antithyroid drugs and persistent TSH receptor antibodies.

Time point noted: persistent/refractory GD, antithyroid drugs over 5 years with positive TRAb. The TCR library used RNA extracted from PBMCs. Library construction for TCR beta used iRepertoire HTBI primers and Arm-PCR of CDR3 regions. Using its own MiXCR run on the multiplex PCR reads, TCRdb lists one record per CDR3 protein. The profile shows 350,000 to 450,000 distinct CDR3 sequences, 21% of them singletons. V lost 0 bases and J 4 bases, leaving 7 bases between the germline ends. CDR3 size: 13 residues. Germline assignment: CDR1 SGDLS and CDR2 YYNGEE. The chain carries TRBV9 and TRBJ2-5; D ambiguous. This TCR came from a female donor with Graves disease. Sequencing was performed on peripheral blood mononuclear cells (PBMCs), taken when the disease was refractory, from a patient treated with antithyroid drugs. CDR3 in DNA: TGTGCCAGCAGCGTAGCCCTGGGAGAGACCCAGTACTTC. This codes for CASSVALGETQYF.